These T cell receptor beta chains were read from a single sample in a study of shared clonotypes between healthy human individuals. Assay: immunoSEQ multiplex PCR; the TCRdb copy retains only in-frame clones and omits some. This table has roughly 660,000 clones, 90% appearing once. Specimen: memory CD8+ T cells from PBMCs. Receptor source: a man younger than 30 in good health. Some clones in this sample may be carry-over from other donors' samples. The CDR3 runs from the conserved cysteine through the conserved F or W. A D gene is named only where the DNA matches it firmly. A row's size may be missing; if present it is once, few, many or a size class.

j_gene	abundance	len	d_gene	v_gene	CDR3aa	CDR3nt
TRBJ2-7	-	17	TRBD2	TRBV9	CASSAPLEGGPSDEQYF	TGTGCCAGCAGCGCCCCCTTGGAGGGAGGGCCCTCGGACGAGCAGTACTTC
TRBJ2-5	-	16	TRBD2	TRBV28	CASSFPSAGGKETQYF	TGTGCCAGCAGTTTCCCCTCCGCGGGGGGTAAAGAGACCCAGTACTTC
TRBJ1-2	-	14	TRBD1	TRBV27	CASSATGAGYGYTF	TGTGCCAGCAGTGCTACAGGGGCTGGCTATGGCTACACCTTC
TRBJ2-1	-	17	-	TRBV7-6	CASSSSYPGASYNEQFF	TGTGCCAGCAGCTCCTCTTATCCGGGAGCCTCCTACAATGAGCAGTTCTTC
TRBJ1-1	-	17	-	TRBV4-1	CASSQASRGLGNTEAFF	TGCGCCAGCAGCCAAGCGTCCAGGGGACTGGGGAACACTGAAGCTTTCTTT
TRBJ1-2	-	15	-	TRBV15	CATSRDRSPFSGYTF	TGTGCCACCAGCAGAGATCGGTCCCCGTTTTCAGGCTACACCTTC
TRBJ2-7	-	14	-	TRBV5-1	CASSRGARPYEQYF	TGCGCCAGCAGCCGGGGGGCCAGACCCTACGAGCAGTACTTC
TRBJ2-6	-	15	-	TRBV18	CASSPERGADNVLTF	TGTGCCAGCTCACCAGAGCGAGGGGCGGACAACGTCCTGACTTTC
TRBJ2-5	-	16	TRBD1	TRBV7-9	CASSFPARGQWETQYF	TGTGCCAGCAGCTTTCCAGCCCGGGGACAGTGGGAGACCCAGTACTTC
TRBJ2-7	-	15	TRBD2	TRBV7-8	CASSPGRTSGTEQYF	TGTGCCAGCAGCCCCGGGAGGACTAGCGGGACCGAGCAGTACTTC
TRBJ2-1	-	17	-	TRBV5-8	CASSLYMLGLTRNEQFF	TGTGCCAGCAGCTTGTACATGCTAGGTTTAACCCGCAATGAGCAGTTCTTC
TRBJ2-7	-	14	TRBD1	TRBV9	CASSTRDRVYEQYF	TGTGCCAGCAGCACCCGGGACAGGGTCTACGAGCAGTACTTC
TRBJ2-7	once	14	-	TRBV9	CASSVGDVAYEQYF	TGTGCCAGCAGCGTGGGAGACGTGGCCTACGAGCAGTACTTC
TRBJ2-1	-	18	TRBD2	TRBV7-3	CASSSRTSGPGDYNEQFF	TGTGCCAGCAGCTCCCGGACTAGCGGCCCGGGGGACTACAATGAGCAGTTCTTC
TRBJ2-7	-	14	TRBD1	TRBV18	CASSRDRLTYEQYF	TGTGCCAGCTCAAGGGACAGGCTAACCTACGAGCAGTACTTC
TRBJ2-7	-	14	-	TRBV28	CASSFPGIKYEQYF	TGTGCCAGCAGTTTTCCGGGTATAAAGTACGAGCAGTACTTC
TRBJ2-7	-	14	-	TRBV18	CASSPPWGIYEQYF	TGTGCCAGCTCACCACCCTGGGGGATCTACGAGCAGTACTTC
TRBJ2-7	-	14	-	TRBV29-1	CSVVPSTSAYEQYF	TGCAGCGTTGTCCCATCCACGTCAGCCTACGAGCAGTACTTC
TRBJ1-2	-	13	-	TRBV7-9	CASSPGGTYGYTF	TGTGCCAGCAGCCCGGGGGGGACCTATGGCTACACCTTC
TRBJ1-2	-	11	-	TRBV25-1	CASSVGSGYTF	TGTGCCAGCAGTGTTGGGTCTGGCTACACCTTC
TRBJ2-2	-	16	TRBD2	TRBV27	CASSLEGLPNTGELFF	TGTGCCAGCAGTTTAGAGGGACTACCGAACACCGGGGAGCTGTTTTTT
TRBJ2-1	-	15	TRBD2	TRBV29-1	CSVIPGLAFYNEQFF	TGCAGCGTAATACCGGGACTAGCATTTTACAATGAGCAGTTCTTC
TRBJ1-1	-	14	-	TRBV14	CASSQQGRNTEAFF	TGTGCCAGCAGCCAGCAGGGGAGGAACACTGAAGCTTTCTTT
TRBJ1-2	once	13	-	TRBV9	CASSVAGHYGYTF	TGTGCCAGCAGCGTAGCTGGTCACTATGGCTACACCTTC
TRBJ2-1	-	17	-	TRBV7-9	CASSSLTLSYSYNEQFF	TGTGCCAGCAGCTCCTTGACTCTGTCCTACTCCTACAATGAGCAGTTCTTC
TRBJ2-1	-	16	TRBD2	TRBV7-6	CASSFLAGRALNEQFF	TGTGCCAGCAGCTTTCTAGCCGGGAGGGCCCTCAATGAGCAGTTCTTC
TRBJ2-1	-	13	-	TRBV28	CASRPSIYNEQFF	TGTGCCAGCAGGCCGTCCATTTACAATGAGCAGTTCTTC
TRBJ2-7	-	11	-	TRBV19	CASSQGIEQYF	TGTGCCAGTAGTCAGGGTATCGAGCAGTACTTC
TRBJ1-2	-	15	-	TRBV9	CASSVGTELDYGYTF	TGTGCCAGCAGCGTAGGAACCGAGTTAGACTATGGCTACACCTTC
TRBJ2-3	-	18	TRBD2	TRBV7-2	CASSLAFTSGSEADTQYF	TGTGCCAGCAGCTTAGCGTTCACTAGCGGGAGTGAGGCAGATACGCAGTATTTT
TRBJ1-2	-	15	TRBD1	TRBV9	CASSARTGEIGGYTF	TGTGCCAGCAGCGCCAGGACAGGGGAGATCGGTGGCTACACCTTC
TRBJ2-4	-	14	-	TRBV7-9	CASSLRDGLNIQYF	TGTGCCAGCAGCCTGCGGGACGGCTTAAACATTCAGTACTTC
TRBJ2-7	-	15	TRBD2	TRBV11-2	CASSLAAGRAYEQYF	TGTGCCAGCAGCTTAGCGGCAGGGAGGGCCTACGAGCAGTACTTC
TRBJ2-7	few	13	-	TRBV28	CASSLWSQNEQYF	TGTGCCAGCAGTTTATGGTCTCAAAACGAGCAGTACTTC
TRBJ2-1	-	13	-	TRBV7-8	CASSYVGYNEQFF	TGTGCCAGCAGCTATGTGGGTTACAATGAGCAGTTCTTC
TRBJ2-7	-	15	-	TRBV5-1	CASSFLSRGSYEQYF	TGCGCCAGCAGCTTCCTGTCGAGGGGATCCTACGAGCAGTACTTC
TRBJ2-7	many	17	TRBD2	TRBV4-2	CASSGSTTSDSSYEQYF	TGTGCCAGCAGCGGATCGACAACTAGCGATAGCTCCTACGAGCAGTACTTC
TRBJ1-2	-	16	-	TRBV4-3	CASSQGTVRPGYGYTF	TGCGCCAGCAGCCAAGGGACAGTCAGACCGGGCTATGGCTACACCTTC
TRBJ2-5	-	14	-	TRBV28	CASRPPRVAETQYF	TGTGCCAGCAGGCCCCCCAGGGTGGCAGAGACCCAGTACTTC
TRBJ1-3	once	11	-	TRBV28	CASTGGNTIYF	TGTGCCAGCACGGGGGGAAACACCATATATTTT
TRBJ2-7	-	12	-	TRBV7-9	CASSLPAYEQYF	TGTGCCAGCAGCTTACCTGCCTACGAGCAGTACTTC
TRBJ2-1	-	15	TRBD2	TRBV11-1	CASSLGRESYNEQFF	TGTGCCAGCAGCTTAGGGCGGGAGTCCTACAATGAGCAGTTCTTC
TRBJ2-7	-	15	TRBD2	TRBV7-9	CASSSTSSSSYEQYF	TGTGCCAGCAGCTCGACTAGCAGCAGCTCCTACGAGCAGTACTTC
TRBJ2-1	-	15	TRBD2	TRBV28	CASSLGLAGVYEQFF	TGTGCCAGCAGTTTAGGGCTAGCGGGAGTCTACGAGCAGTTCTTC
TRBJ2-1	-	15	TRBD2	TRBV11-2	CASSILAGPYNEQFF	TGTGCCAGCAGCATTTTAGCGGGACCCTACAATGAGCAGTTCTTC
TRBJ2-1	-	15	-	TRBV7-9	CASSRGLPSYNEQFF	TGTGCCAGCAGTCGAGGACTTCCCTCCTACAATGAGCAGTTCTTC
TRBJ2-7	-	14	-	TRBV11-2	CASSFWGAPYEQYF	TGTGCCAGCAGCTTTTGGGGGGCTCCCTACGAGCAGTACTTC
TRBJ2-7	-	14	-	TRBV7-8	CASTLRDGSYEQYF	TGTGCCAGCACACTCCGGGACGGCTCCTACGAGCAGTACTTC
TRBJ2-1	-	15	TRBD1	TRBV7-9	CASTLGQGAFNEQFF	TGTGCCAGCACCCTGGGGCAGGGGGCTTTCAATGAGCAGTTCTTC
TRBJ2-7	-	13	-	TRBV4-1	CASSQFRNYEQYF	TGCGCCAGCAGCCAATTTAGAAATTACGAGCAGTACTTC
TRBJ1-4	-	14	TRBD1	TRBV6-5	CASSFGQGDEKLFF	TGTGCCAGCAGTTTCGGACAGGGAGACGAAAAACTGTTTTTT
TRBJ2-7	-	13	TRBD1	TRBV19	CASQDRSSYEQYF	TGTGCCAGCCAGGACAGGAGCTCCTACGAGCAGTACTTC
TRBJ2-1	-	15	-	TRBV19	CASSAFGGVEDEQFF	TGTGCCAGTAGCGCGTTCGGGGGAGTAGAGGATGAGCAGTTCTTC
TRBJ1-1	-	15	TRBD1	TRBV4-1	CASSHRGAGRHEAFF	TGCGCCAGCAGTCACAGGGGGGCCGGCCGGCATGAAGCTTTCTTT